The rows below give T cell receptor beta chains drawn from one sample of a study of blood T cell repertoires in COVID-19. TCRdb keeps only in-frame clones here, not all; method: immunoSEQ multiplex PCR. The sample lists some 100,000 clones; around 85% were seen once. The sequencing sample was made of peripheral blood. These receptors were taken from a man between 50 and 59 years old with acute or convalescent COVID-19. Each CDR3 is given with its conserved first and last residue. The D gene is left open where the match is weak. Clone size is not always given. Where it is, it says once, few, many or a class for expanded clones.

d_gene	v_gene	abundance	j_gene	CDR3nt	CDR3aa
.	TRBV29-1	.	TRBJ2-5	TGCAGCGTTGAGATACAGTTACAAGAGACCCAGTACTTC	CSVEIQLQETQYF
TRBD1	TRBV3-1/TRBV3-2	.	TRBJ1-5	TGTGCCAGCAGCCAAGATGCAACAGGGGGCAACCAGCCCCAGCATTTT	CASSQDATGGNQPQHF
.	TRBV7-9	once	TRBJ2-2	TGTGCCAGCAGCTTAGGAACAGGGTCATCGAACACCGGGGAGCTGTTTTTT	CASSLGTGSSNTGELFF
.	TRBV12-3/TRBV12-4	.	TRBJ2-7	TGTGCCAGCAGTTTAGGGACAGTCAACGAGCAGTACTTC	CASSLGTVNEQYF
TRBD2	TRBV7-8	.	TRBJ2-5	TGTGCCAGCACCCAAGAAGCGGGGCGGGAGGAAGAGACCCAGTACTTC	CASTQEAGREEETQYF
TRBD1	TRBV6-5	.	TRBJ2-7	TGTGCCAGCAGTCCCCGGACAGGGAATAACGAGCAGTACTTC	CASSPRTGNNEQYF
TRBD2	TRBV19	.	TRBJ2-7	TGTGCCAGTCAGCGGGAGGGCCTGGGAGAGCAGTACTTC	CASQREGLGEQYF
.	TRBV19	.	TRBJ2-7	TGTGCCAGTACGCGGGGAGGCTCCTACGAGCAGTACTTC	CASTRGGSYEQYF
TRBD2	TRBV7-9	.	TRBJ2-5	TGTGCCAGCAGCAAAGGGACTAGCGGGGGGGCCCGGGAGACCCAGTACTTC	CASSKGTSGGARETQYF
TRBD1	TRBV5-6	.	TRBJ2-6	TGTGCCAGCAGCACCGGGACAGGGGACGGGGCCAACGTCCTGACTTTC	CASSTGTGDGANVLTF
.	TRBV28	.	TRBJ1-4	TGTGCCAGCAACGTGAGGACTAGGGAAAAACTGTTTTTT	CASNVRTREKLFF
.	TRBV6-5	.	TRBJ1-6	TGTGCCACTGACGCAGGACAGTCGGAATCACCCCTCCACTTT	CATDAGQSESPLHF
TRBD1	TRBV5-8	.	TRBJ2-3	TGTGCCAGCAGCTCGGGCAGGGGGCTCTTAAACACAGATACGCAGTATTTT	CASSSGRGLLNTDTQYF
TRBD2	TRBV5-5	.	TRBJ2-2	TGTGCCAGCAGCTTGGCCTTTACTAGCGGGGCCACGAGGACCGGGGAGCTGTTTTTT	CASSLAFTSGATRTGELFF
TRBD1	TRBV27	once	TRBJ2-2	TGTGCCAGCAAGCAGGGGGCCACCGGGGAGCTGTTTTTT	CASKQGATGELFF
.	TRBV7-9	.	TRBJ2-7	TGTGCCAGCAGCTTGATAGGTGGAGTGTCGGGCGAGCAGTACTTC	CASSLIGGVSGEQYF
TRBD2	TRBV2	.	TRBJ2-1	TGTGCCAGCAGTGAAATGGGACTAGCGGGGGGTGATAATGCCATTCGCTACAATGAGCAGTTCTTC	CASSEMGLAGGDNAIRYNEQFF
.	TRBV6-4	few	TRBJ1-5	TGTGCCAGCAGTATACAGATATATAGCAATCAGCCCCAGCATTTT	CASSIQIYSNQPQHF
TRBD1	TRBV30	few	TRBJ1-1	TGTGCCACCTTGGACGGCCCAGGGGGCACTGAAGCTTTCTTT	CATLDGPGGTEAFF
.	TRBV29-1	.	TRBJ1-1	TGCAGCGTTGCCTGGAACACTGAAGCTTTCTTT	CSVAWNTEAFF
.	TRBV30	.	TRBJ1-1	TGTGCCTGGAGTGTATTATTGAACACTGAAGCTTTCTTT	CAWSVLLNTEAFF
.	TRBV2	.	TRBJ2-7	TGTGCCAGCAGTGTGGCGGTCTCCTCCTACGAGCAGTACTTC	CASSVAVSSYEQYF
.	TRBV19	.	TRBJ1-2	TGTGCCAGTAGTACCTGGGCGGGGTTAAGAAACTATGGCTACACCTTC	CASSTWAGLRNYGYTF
.	TRBV13	.	TRBJ1-1	TGTGCCAGCAGCTTAGGCCTCGGGATTGGGAACACTGAAGCTTTCTTT	CASSLGLGIGNTEAFF
TRBD2	TRBV6-5	.	TRBJ2-1	TGTGCCAGCAGCCCCGGGACTAGCCTCAATGAGCAGTTCTTC	CASSPGTSLNEQFF
TRBD1	TRBV18	.	TRBJ1-1	TGTGCCAGCTCTCGGGACAGGGAGTTGAACACTGAAGCTTTCTTT	CASSRDRELNTEAFF
TRBD2	TRBV4-1	.	TRBJ2-1	TGCGCCAGCAGCCACCGGCAGCGTTCTGGCGGGAGGAGGGAAGACAATGAGCAGTTCTTC	CASSHRQRSGGRREDNEQFF